Each of the 28 T cell receptor beta chains below was sequenced from the same sample in a study of T-cell reconstitution after alpha-beta-depleted transplantation in children. Unique molecular identifiers were used in preparing the TCRbeta library. From the PCR reads, TCRdb called clonotypes with MiXCR, one entry per CDR3 protein. The data hold some 550,000 distinct CDR3 sequences, with about 16% observed a single time. The material was PBMCs from the stem cell graft donor, obtained from the stem cell graft. These receptors came from a human donor who donated a stem cell graft to a child with acute lymphoblastic leukemia.

The chain combines TRBV7-6 with TRBJ2-7; 11 bases agree with TRBD2. CDR1 SGHVS and CDR2 FNYEAQ come from the germline V gene. The V gene end was trimmed by 0 bases and the J gene end by 0 bases; junction bases not matched to a gene: 7. The CDR3 loop spans 18 amino acids. The CDR3 spells CASSLAPPTSGTSYEQYF. The CDR3 DNA sequence: TGTGCCAGCAGCTTAGCCCCCCCGACTAGCGGGACCTCCTACGAGCAGTACTTC.

Details on this clonotype: A much larger clone sits a single nucleotide away, making a read error possible. This chain uses TRBV7-2 with TRBJ2-3, with 11 bases fitting TRBD2. CDR1 is SGHTA and CDR2 is FQGNSA in the germline V gene. CDR3 length: 16 amino acids. Trimming cost V 3 bases and J 4 bases; bases outside gene matches: 6. The CDR3 region is CASSLTSGKTADTQYF. DNA for the CDR3: TGTGCCAGCAGCTTGACTAGCGGGAAAACTGCAGATACGCAGTATTTT.

This clonotype was observed a few times. This rearrangement joins TRBV27 to TRBJ2-7; D remains ambiguous. CDR1 and CDR2 from the germline V gene are MNHEY and SMNVEV (reference sequence). V dropped 10 bases and J dropped 1 base, with 14 bases sitting between them. The CDR3 loop spans 13 amino acids. The CDR3 DNA is TGTGCCACTGCGGACGGCCTATCCTACGAGCAGTACTTC. The encoded protein is CATADGLSYEQYF.

This clonotype showed up just a few times. The V and J genes are TRBV24-1 and TRBJ2-1; 8 bases are a match to TRBD1. The CDR3 runs 15 residues. Trimming took 5 bases from V and 8 from J; bases not matched to a gene: 10. CDR1 is KGHDR, CDR2 SFDVKD, per germline. CDR3 protein: CATSAPGGARDEQFF. The CDR3 DNA is TGTGCCACCAGTGCCCCAGGGGGCGCGAGGGATGAGCAGTTCTTC.

This clonotype was seen only a few times. The rearrangement joins TRBV5-1 to TRBJ1-2; 8 positions agree with TRBD1. The germline V gene has CDR1 SGHRS and CDR2 YFSETQ. V lost 5 bases, J lost 3 bases, and 12 bases stayed unmatched. CDR3 length: 16 amino acids. The CDR3 nucleotides read TGCGCCAGCAGTTTACCGACAGGGGCAAGAGACTATGGCTACACCTTC. Translated, it gives CASSLPTGARDYGYTF.

The rearrangement links TRBV25-1 to TRBJ2-5, with no clear D. This CDR3 has 15 residues. Germline values: CDR1 MGHDK, CDR2 SYGVNS. V shed 0 bases and J shed 4 bases, with 12 bases lying between them. The CDR3 DNA reads TGTGCCAGCAGTGAATATTACCGACGATCAGAGACCCAGTACTTC. It encodes CASSEYYRRSETQYF.

In DNA, the CDR3 is TGCGCCAGCAGCCAAGCAGGAGCGGCCCCGAGCTCCTACGAGCAGTACTTC. As protein: CASSQAGAAPSSYEQYF. The chain recombines TRBV4-1 with TRBJ2-7, with D maybe TRBD2 (5 bases). The CDR3 has 17 amino acids. CDR1 and CDR2 (germline): MGHRA, YSYEKL. With 1 base removed from V and 0 bases from J, the gap between germline ends came to 16 bases.

The V and J genes are TRBV5-1 and TRBJ1-1; the D gene is possibly TRBD1 (5 bases). CDR3 length: 16 amino acids. V was clipped by 4 bases and J by 5 bases, with 21 bases between them. Germline V lookup: CDR1 SGHRS, CDR2 YFSETQ. Written as DNA, the CDR3 is TGCGCCAGCAGCCCCGAAACTGGGGGGGGAAAAACTGAAGCTTTCTTT. Amino acids: CASSPETGGGKTEAFF.

This clonotype was counted between two and nine times. V gene TRBV14 combines with J gene TRBJ2-7, with D possibly TRBD2 on 5 matching bases. The CDR3 contains 16 residues. Germline CDR1 is SGHDN and CDR2 is FVKESK. The V gene lost 0 bases and the J gene lost 4 bases, with 16 bases spanning the gap. CDR3 sequence (DNA): TGTGCCAGCAGCCAAGATCTTGGAGGAGCCCAGTACGAGCAGTACTTC. Translation gives CASSQDLGGAQYEQYF.

This clonotype was recorded a few times. V is TRBV5-1 and J is TRBJ2-7; TRBD2 agrees at 9 bases. The germline CDR1 and CDR2 sequences are SGHRS and YFSETQ. Trimming removed 4 bases from V and 7 bases from J; junction bases left unmatched: 9. CDR3 size: 14 residues. The DNA of the CDR3 is TGCGCCAGCAGCATCCTGCTAGCGGGACGGGAGCAGTACTTC. Translation: CASSILLAGREQYF.

The rearrangement joins TRBV6-1 to TRBJ2-1; 9 bases map to TRBD2. The CDR3 spans 17 residues. Germline V gene data show CDR1 as MNHNS and CDR2 as SASEGT. V shed 8 bases, J shed 0 bases, and the junction held 11 bases outside the gene matches. For the CDR3, the DNA is TGTGCCAGCGGGGCTAGCGGGACCATGCGCTCCTACAATGAGCAGTTCTTC. It yields the protein CASGASGTMRSYNEQFF.

This clonotype came up many times. Compared with germline, one end of the junction differs, possibly owing to a read error. The rearrangement joins TRBV5-1 to TRBJ1-4; no clear D. The CDR3 contains 15 residues. Germline V gene sequence: CDR1 SGHRS, CDR2 YFSETQ. The CDR3 DNA reads as TGTGCCAGCAGCTTAGGGCGAGCAACTAATGAAAAACTGTTTTTT. It codes for CASSLGRATNEKLFF.

V usage is TRBV27 and J usage is TRBJ2-5; TRBD2 aligns across 11 bases. This CDR3 has 17 residues. Unmatched junction bases numbered 9, after V lost 5 bases and J lost 1 base. Germline CDR1 and CDR2: MNHEY and SMNVEV (reference sequence). The CDR3 bases are TGTGCCAGCAGTAACTACGGGACTAGCGGCTCCCAAGAGACCCAGTACTTC. It specifies CASSNYGTSGSQETQYF.

V and J are TRBV3-1 and TRBJ2-7; D is perhaps TRBD2 (6 bases). Trimming pared 4 bases from V and 2 bases from J, leaving 24 bases between. This CDR3 comprises 18 residues. Germline V gene sequence: CDR1 LGHDT, CDR2 YNNKEL (reference sequence). The CDR3 DNA reads as TGTGCCAGCAGCCCCGAGGAGGGGCGGGCGGGCCTAACCTACGAGCAGTACTTC. Translated, it gives CASSPEEGRAGLTYEQYF.

Ten or more counts support this clonotype. This chain links TRBV29-1 with TRBJ1-1; D may be TRBD1 (6 bases). The germline V gene has CDR1 SQVTM and CDR2 ANQGSEA. The V gene lost 7 bases and the J gene lost 4 bases, with 22 bases spanning the gap. CDR3 length: 15 residues. CDR3 DNA sequence: TGCAGCGCCAGGGACATCGGCGATTCGGGCACTGAAGCTTTCTTT. Translating it yields CSARDIGDSGTEAFF.

The chain couples TRBV5-5 to TRBJ2-3; D is undetermined. This CDR3 region has 14 residues. With 0 bases removed from V and 3 bases from J, the gap between germline ends came to 8 bases. From germline, CDR1 is SGHKS and CDR2 YYEKEE (reference sequence). CDR3 in amino acids: CASSLDMKTDTQYF. Written as DNA, the CDR3 is TGTGCCAGCAGCTTGGACATGAAGACAGATACGCAGTATTTT. Full variable domain (rest looked up from reference TRBV5-5 and TRBJ2-3): DAGVTQSPTHLIKTRGQQVTLRCSPISGHKSVSWYQQVLGQGPQFIFQYYEKEERGRGNFPDRFSARQFPNYSSELNVNALLLGDSALYLCASSLDMKTDTQYFGPGTRLTVL.

The chain carries TRBV9 and TRBJ2-3; 10 positions match TRBD2. V shed 0 bases, J shed 1 base, and the junction held 5 bases outside the gene matches. The CDR3 spans 17 residues. In germline, CDR1 is SGDLS, CDR2 YYNGEE. DNA of the CDR3: TGTGCCAGCAGCGTAGAGTTAGGGACTAGCGGCACAGATACGCAGTATTTT. It is translated as CASSVELGTSGTDTQYF.

Only a few counts were recorded for this clonotype. The gene calls are TRBV9 and TRBJ2-1; 11 positions agree with TRBD2. The V gene end was trimmed by 4 bases and the J gene end by 4 bases; junction bases not matched to a gene: 7. Germline CDR1 and CDR2: SGDLS and YYNGEE. This CDR3 is 16 amino acids long. CDR3 DNA sequence: TGTGCCAGCAGCTCCCAATTAGCGGGAGGGTACAATGAGCAGTTCTTC. It encodes CASSSQLAGGYNEQFF.

This clonotype appeared a few times. The chain links TRBV3-1 to TRBJ2-6; 9 nucleotides align to TRBD2. Losses at the gene ends were 4 bases for V and 5 bases for J; bases not matched to a gene: 12. The germline V gene has CDR1 LGHDT and CDR2 YNNKEL (reference sequence). CDR3 length: 18 residues. For the CDR3, the DNA is TGTGCCAGCAGCCCGGGGGCTAGCGGGGCCCTCCGGGCCAACGTCCTGACTTTC. Residues: CASSPGASGALRANVLTF.

This clonotype occurred a few times. This chain links TRBV5-6 with TRBJ1-2; weak D call: TRBD1 (5 bases). Germline assignment: CDR1 SGHDT and CDR2 YYEEEE. Trimming cost V 4 bases and J 2 bases, with 6 bases left between them. The CDR3 runs to 12 residues. CDR3 loop: CASSGGNYGYTF. In nucleotides, the CDR3 is TGTGCCAGCAGCGGGGGGAACTATGGCTACACCTTC.

This clonotype was observed many times. This chain connects TRBV7-8 to TRBJ2-2; TRBD2 aligns across 7 bases. The CDR3 extends over 15 amino acids. The V gene end was trimmed by 5 bases and the J gene end by 6 bases; junction bases not matched to a gene: 9. Germline V gene data show CDR1 as SGHVS and CDR2 as FQNEAQ. The DNA for the CDR3 is TGTGCCAGCAGCCCGTACAGCGGGAAGGCCGGGGAGCTGTTTTTT. This encodes CASSPYSGKAGELFF.

This clonotype was observed a single time. V is TRBV5-1 and J is TRBJ2-1, with TRBD2 matching over 14 bases. CDR3 length equals 22 residues. Germline lookup yields CDR1 SGHRS and CDR2 YFSETQ. The junction had 14 bases not matched to a gene; V was cut back by 0 bases and J by 0 bases. CDR3 sequence: CASSLVAFGLAGGGSSYNEQFF. In DNA form, the CDR3 reads TGCGCCAGCAGCTTGGTTGCCTTTGGACTAGCGGGAGGAGGGAGCTCCTACAATGAGCAGTTCTTC. The full variable domain, its missing parts supplied by reference TRBV5-1 and TRBJ2-1, is KAGVTQTPRYLIKTRGQQVTLSCSPISGHRSVSWYQQTPGQGLQFLFEYFSETQRNKGNFPGRFSGRQFSNSRSEMNVSTLELGDSALYLCASSLVAFGLAGGGSSYNEQFFGPGTRLTVL.

This clonotype appeared a few times. This sequence joins TRBV3-1 and TRBJ2-5; D call uncertain. Trimming removed 6 bases from V and 5 bases from J, with 13 bases in between. The CDR3 spans 13 residues. Germline CDR1 is LGHDT and CDR2 is YNNKEL (reference sequence). CDR3 coding DNA: TGTGCCAGCAGACGGACGGACGGCGAGACCCAGTACTTC. Translating it yields CASRRTDGETQYF.

In this sample, this clonotype turned up a few times. The chain employs TRBV27 and TRBJ1-4; possible D gene TRBD1, 6 bases. The CDR3 totals 14 residues. Trimming removed 6 bases at V and 3 bases at J, with 11 bases between. Germline CDR1 and CDR2: MNHEY and SMNVEV (reference sequence). CDR3 bases: TGTGCCAGCAGGTCAGGGGTCCCTAATGAAAAACTGTTTTTT. Protein sequence: CASRSGVPNEKLFF. Together with reference TRBV27 and TRBJ1-4, the CDR3 gives the full variable domain: EAQVTQNPRYLITVTGKKLTVTCSQNMNHEYMSWYRQDPGLGLRQIYYSMNVEVTDKGDVPEGYKVSRKEKRNFPLILESPSPNQTSLYFCASRSGVPNEKLFFGSGTQLSVL.

This rearrangement joins TRBV7-9 to TRBJ1-3; D might be TRBD1 (6 bases). The CDR3 has 15 residues. Germline V gene lookup returns CDR1 SEHNR and CDR2 FQNEAQ (reference sequence). Trimming left V 0 bases short and J 2 bases short, with 8 bases between. The CDR3 protein is CASSLAGAPGNTIYF. In DNA form, the CDR3 reads TGTGCCAGCAGCTTAGCGGGGGCGCCTGGAAACACCATATATTTT.

The chain is built from TRBV2 and TRBJ2-2; 9 bases line up with TRBD2. This CDR3 has 13 amino acids. Unmatched junction bases numbered 8, after V lost 8 bases and J lost 10 bases. Germline V gene sequence: CDR1 SNHLY, CDR2 FYNNEI. In DNA form, the CDR3 reads TGTGCCAGCGGTACTAGCGGGCCTTTGGAGCTGTTTTTT. This encodes CASGTSGPLELFF.

This clonotype was observed a few times. The CDR3 nucleotides read TGTGCCAGCAGCCCCAGGGTGGACGGGGAGCTGTTTTTT. This encodes CASSPRVDGELFF. V usage is TRBV7-3 and J usage is TRBJ2-2; possible D gene TRBD1, 5 bases. Germline CDR1 SGHTA, CDR2 FQGTGA. V was clipped by 5 bases and J by 7 bases, with 11 bases between them. This CDR3 is 13 amino acids long.

This clonotype occurred many times. The chain employs TRBV5-1 and TRBJ2-6; D gene uncertain. The germline CDR1 and CDR2 sequences are SGHRS and YFSETQ. The CDR3 totals 11 residues. Trimming shortened V by 8 bases and J by 1 base, and 1 base separated the two germline ends. CDR3 in amino acids: CASSGANVLTF. As DNA, the CDR3 is TGCGCCAGTTCTGGGGCCAACGTCCTGACTTTC.